The clone carrying this TCR beta chain has more than one count but fewer than ten. Its antigen is still unknown. Germline and junction disagree at one end, which may indicate a read error. The sequenced template was cDNA made from the entire isolated RNA. Profiled with immunoSEQ multiplex PCR; TCRdb holds only in-frame clones, not every one. This sample has hundreds of thousands of clones, with about 9.3% found just once. This sample was taken from a study of beta chain features in type 1 diabetes. Study information: No patient-donor differences in age, gender, total cells or subset yield. Findings and limits, study-wide: In the patient group, naive, central memory and Treg TCRB repertoires seemed more alike than in the healthy donor group.

The germline V gene has CDR1 KGHSH and CDR2 LQKENI. The CDR3 runs 16 residues. This receptor was identified in a woman aged 18-30 years in good health. The chain combines TRBV18 with TRBJ2-1, with TRBD2 identical over 7 bases. The specimen was naive CD4+ T cells from blood. Written as DNA, the CDR3 is TGTGCCAGCTCATCACCCACGGGAGGCTCCTACAATGAGCAGTTCTTC. Translating it yields CASSSPTGGSYNEQFF.